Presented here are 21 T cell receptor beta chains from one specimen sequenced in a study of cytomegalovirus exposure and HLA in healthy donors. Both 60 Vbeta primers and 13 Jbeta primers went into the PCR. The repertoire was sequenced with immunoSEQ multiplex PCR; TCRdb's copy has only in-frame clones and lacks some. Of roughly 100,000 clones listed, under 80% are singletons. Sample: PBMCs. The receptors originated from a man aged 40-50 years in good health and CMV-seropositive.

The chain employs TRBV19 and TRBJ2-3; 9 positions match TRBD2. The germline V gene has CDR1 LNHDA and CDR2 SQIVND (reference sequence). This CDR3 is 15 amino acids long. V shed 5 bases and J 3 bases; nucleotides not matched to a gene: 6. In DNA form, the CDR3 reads TGTGCCAGTAGTGGGCTAAGCGGGGGGACAGATACGCAGTATTTT. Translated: CASSGLSGGTDTQYF.

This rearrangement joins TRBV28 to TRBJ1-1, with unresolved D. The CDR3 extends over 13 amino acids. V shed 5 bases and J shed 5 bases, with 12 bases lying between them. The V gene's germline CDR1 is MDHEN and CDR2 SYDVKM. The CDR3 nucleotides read TGTGCCAGCAGTATACGGGGTGGGACTGAAGCTTTCTTT. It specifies CASSIRGGTEAFF.

The CDR3 bases are TGTGCCAGCAGCCGGTCCGGGACAGGGAACGAGGAGCTGTTTTTT. Translated: CASSRSGTGNEELFF. This sequence joins TRBV7-9 and TRBJ2-2; 9 positions match TRBD1. The CDR3 totals 15 residues. Unmatched junction bases numbered 11, after V lost 5 bases and J lost 10 bases. Germline lookup yields CDR1 SEHNR and CDR2 FQNEAQ (reference sequence).

CDR3 sequence: CASSLAGTASNQPQHF. CDR3 bases: TGTGCCAGCAGCTTAGCCGGGACAGCTAGCAATCAGCCCCAGCATTTT. The chain employs TRBV7-8 and TRBJ1-5, with TRBD1 matching 7 bases. The CDR3 loop spans 16 amino acids. V shed 0 bases, J shed 0 bases, and the junction held 2 bases outside the gene matches. Germline CDR1 reads SGHVS; CDR2 reads FQNEAQ.

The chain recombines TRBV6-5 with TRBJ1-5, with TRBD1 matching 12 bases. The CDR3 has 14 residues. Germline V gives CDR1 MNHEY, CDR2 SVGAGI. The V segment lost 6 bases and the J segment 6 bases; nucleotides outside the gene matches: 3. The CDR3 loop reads CASSRDRGPQPQHF. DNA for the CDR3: TGTGCCAGCAGCCGGGACAGGGGGCCTCAGCCCCAGCATTTT.

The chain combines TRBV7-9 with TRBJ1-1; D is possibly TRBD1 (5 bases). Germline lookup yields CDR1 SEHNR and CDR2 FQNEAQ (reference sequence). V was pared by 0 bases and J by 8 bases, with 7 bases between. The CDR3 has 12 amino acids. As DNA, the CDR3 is TGTGCCAGCAGCTTAGCGGCAGGGGAAGCTTTCTTT. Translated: CASSLAAGEAFF.

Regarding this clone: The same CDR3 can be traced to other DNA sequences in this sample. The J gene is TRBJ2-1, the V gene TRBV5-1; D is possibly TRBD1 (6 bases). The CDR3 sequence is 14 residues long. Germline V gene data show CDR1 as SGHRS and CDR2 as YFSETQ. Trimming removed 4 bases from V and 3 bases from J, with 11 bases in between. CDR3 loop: CASSPRTDYNEQFF. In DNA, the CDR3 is TGCGCCAGCAGCCCGAGGACAGACTACAATGAGCAGTTCTTC.

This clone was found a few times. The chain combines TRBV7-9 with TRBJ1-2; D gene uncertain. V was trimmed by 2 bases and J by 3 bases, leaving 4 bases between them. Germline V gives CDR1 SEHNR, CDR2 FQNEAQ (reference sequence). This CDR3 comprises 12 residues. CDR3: CASSLQDYGYTF. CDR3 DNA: TGTGCCAGCAGCTTACAGGACTATGGCTACACCTTC.

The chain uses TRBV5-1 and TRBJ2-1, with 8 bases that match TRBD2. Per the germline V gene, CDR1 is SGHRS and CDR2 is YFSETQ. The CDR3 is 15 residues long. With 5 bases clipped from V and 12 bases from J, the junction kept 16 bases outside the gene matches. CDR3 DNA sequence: TGCGCCAGCAGGGCAATACCCCTAGCCCGGGGGGGGCAGTTCTTC. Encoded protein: CASRAIPLARGGQFF.

The CDR3 here is CASSLTSGRVEQFF. The CDR3 DNA sequence: TGTGCCAGCAGCTTAACTAGCGGGAGAGTTGAGCAGTTCTTC. V is TRBV7-2 and J is TRBJ2-1; 11 bases agree with TRBD2. The V and J ends lost 2 bases and 9 bases, in that order; junction bases with no gene match: 3. This CDR3 is built from 14 residues. The V gene's germline CDR1 is SGHTA and CDR2 FQGNSA.

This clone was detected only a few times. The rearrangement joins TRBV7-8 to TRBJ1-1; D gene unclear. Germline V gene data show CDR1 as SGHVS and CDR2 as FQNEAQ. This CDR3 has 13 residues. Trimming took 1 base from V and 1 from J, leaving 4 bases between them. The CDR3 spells CASSLDTNTEAFF. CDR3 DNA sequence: TGTGCCAGCAGCTTAGACACGAACACTGAAGCTTTCTTT.

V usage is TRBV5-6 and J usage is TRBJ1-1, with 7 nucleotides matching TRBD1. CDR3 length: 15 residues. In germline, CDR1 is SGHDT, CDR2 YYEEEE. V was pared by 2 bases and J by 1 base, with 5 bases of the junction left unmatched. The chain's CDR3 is CASSLTGAPNTEAFF. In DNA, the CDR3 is TGTGCCAGCAGCTTAACAGGGGCCCCGAACACTGAAGCTTTCTTT.

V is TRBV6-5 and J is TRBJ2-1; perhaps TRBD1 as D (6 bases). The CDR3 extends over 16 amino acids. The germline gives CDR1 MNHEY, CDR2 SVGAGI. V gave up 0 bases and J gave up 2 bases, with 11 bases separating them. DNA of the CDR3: TGTGCCAGCAGTTACTCGTCAGCAGGGGCCTACAATGAGCAGTTCTTC. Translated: CASSYSSAGAYNEQFF.

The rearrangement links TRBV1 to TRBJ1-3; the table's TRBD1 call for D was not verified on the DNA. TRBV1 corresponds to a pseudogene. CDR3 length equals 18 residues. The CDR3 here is CTSSLRGRDRGPKETIYF. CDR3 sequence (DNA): TGCACCAGCAGCCTCCGAGGCAGGGACAGGGGACCCAAGGAGACCATATATTTT.

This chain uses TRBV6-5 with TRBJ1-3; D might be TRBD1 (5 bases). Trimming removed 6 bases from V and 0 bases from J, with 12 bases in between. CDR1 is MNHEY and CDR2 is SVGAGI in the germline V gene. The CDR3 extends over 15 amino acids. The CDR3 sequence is CASSIDRASGNTIYF. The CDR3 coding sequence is TGTGCCAGCAGCATAGACAGAGCCTCTGGAAACACCATATATTTT.

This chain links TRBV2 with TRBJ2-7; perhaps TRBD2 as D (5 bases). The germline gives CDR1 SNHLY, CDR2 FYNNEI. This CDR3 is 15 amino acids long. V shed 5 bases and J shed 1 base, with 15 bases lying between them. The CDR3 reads CASSSTGIHSYEQYF. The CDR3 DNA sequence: TGTGCCAGCAGTTCTACCGGGATACATTCCTACGAGCAGTACTTC.

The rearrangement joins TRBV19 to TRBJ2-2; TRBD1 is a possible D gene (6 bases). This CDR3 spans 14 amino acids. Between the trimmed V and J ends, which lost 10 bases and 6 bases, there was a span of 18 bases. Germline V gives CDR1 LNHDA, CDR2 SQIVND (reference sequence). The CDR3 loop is CAIRTGRGSGELFF. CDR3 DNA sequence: TGTGCCATTCGGACCGGTAGGGGGTCCGGGGAGCTGTTTTTT.

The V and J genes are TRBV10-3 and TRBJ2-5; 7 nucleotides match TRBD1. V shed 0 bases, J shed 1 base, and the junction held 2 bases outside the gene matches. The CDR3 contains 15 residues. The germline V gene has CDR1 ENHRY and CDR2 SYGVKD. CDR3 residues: CAISESGQVQETQYF. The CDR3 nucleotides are TGTGCCATCAGTGAGTCCGGACAGGTCCAAGAGACCCAGTACTTC.

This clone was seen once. The CDR3 DNA sequence: TGTGCCAGTTCGGGACAGGGGAAGGGTGAGCAGTTCTTC. Translation gives CASSGQGKGEQFF. This chain uses TRBV19 with TRBJ2-1; 10 bases align to TRBD1. Trimming at V came to 8 bases and at J to 9 bases, leaving 7 bases not matched to a gene. Germline assignment: CDR1 LNHDA and CDR2 SQIVND (reference sequence). The CDR3 contains 13 residues. Using reference TRBV19 and TRBJ2-1 for the parts outside the CDR3, the full variable domain is DGGITQSPKYLFRKEGQNVTLSCEQNLNHDAMYWYRQDPGQGLRLIYYSQIVNDFQKGDIAEGYSVSREKKESFPLTVTSAQKNPTAFYLCASSGQGKGEQFFGPGTRLTVL.

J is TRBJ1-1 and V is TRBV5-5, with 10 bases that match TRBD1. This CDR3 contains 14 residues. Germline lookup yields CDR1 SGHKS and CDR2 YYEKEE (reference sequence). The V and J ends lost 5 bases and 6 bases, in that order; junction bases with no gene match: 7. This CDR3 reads CASSRQGAFAEAFF. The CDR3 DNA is TGTGCCAGCAGTCGACAGGGGGCGTTCGCTGAAGCTTTCTTT.

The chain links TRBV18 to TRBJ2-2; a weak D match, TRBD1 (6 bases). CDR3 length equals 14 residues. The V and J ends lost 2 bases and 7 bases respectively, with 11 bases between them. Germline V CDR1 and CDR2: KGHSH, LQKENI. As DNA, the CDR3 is TGTGCCAGCTCACCAGGGGGCGAAATCGGGGAGCTGTTTTTT. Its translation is CASSPGGEIGELFF.